The clone carrying this TCR beta chain has a count of ten or more. This record comes from a study of blood T cell repertoires in COVID-19. Turning to the study itself: The study drew acute and convalescent COVID-19 samples from the United States, Italy and Spain. PBMCs, B-cell-depleted T cells, or T cells were the source of the cDNA or gDNA that made up the material.

In the original processing: Amplification with reference gene primers provided the estimates of nucleated cell counts. TCRdb's table, derived via immunoSEQ multiplex PCR, lists solely in-frame clones and lacks some. V and J calls and clone size come straight from that table; D and trimming were deduced from the DNA. The data show hundreds of thousands of clones, 85% seen once. Trimming cost V 4 bases and J 5 bases; bases outside gene matches: 8. Germline V gives CDR1 WNHNN, CDR2 SYGVQD (reference sequence). The CDR3 extends over 16 amino acids. The source is a young woman with acute or convalescent COVID-19. Sequences were obtained from peripheral blood. The rearrangement joins TRBV10-1 to TRBJ2-3; 11 nucleotides line up with TRBD2. The CDR3 sequence is CASSATSGRSRDTQYF. The CDR3 region has the DNA TGCGCCAGCAGTGCAACTAGCGGGAGAAGTAGAGATACGCAGTATTTT.